Here is one T cell receptor beta chain with its context. The assay was immunoSEQ multiplex PCR, and TCRdb's table has in-frame clones only and misses some. This sample carries more than 85,000 clones, roughly nine tenths of them seen once, and the ten largest clones take over 0.8%. The data originate from a study of PD-L1 blockade in urothelial cancer. The wider study: About 90% of the 29 patients comprised males who had bladder-origin urothelial cancer. Peripheral blood specimens exhibited a median yield of 141,255 T cells.

Germline V gene data show CDR1 as MDHEN and CDR2 as SYDVKM. V shed 10 bases and J shed 1 base, with 14 bases lying between them. The CDR3 has 13 residues. The clonotype comes from a woman at least 80 years old with urothelial cancer. The V and J genes are TRBV28 and TRBJ2-7; D call uncertain. The input for sequencing was PBMCs, taken around atezolizumab (anti-PD-L1) treatment. The CDR3 nucleotides read TGTGCCACCAACGGTGTCGTGTCCTACGAGCAGTACTTC. It translates to CATNGVVSYEQYF.